One sample yielded the 8 T cell receptor beta chains listed below, sequenced in a study of CD8 T cells in acute hepatitis C reinfection. Regarding time point: naive CD8 control sorted from an acute-time-point sample. Generated by immunoSEQ multiplex PCR, the TCRdb table keeps only in-frame clones and is missing some. The table lists 30,000 to 40,000 clones, 80% to 90% of them singletons. Sequenced material: naive CD8+ T cells from PBMCs. These receptors all come from a man aged 25 to 45 with chronic hepatitis C.

The rearrangement uses TRBV5-6 and TRBJ2-3; 7 bases agree with TRBD1. Germline CDR1 and CDR2: SGHDT and YYEEEE. The CDR3 has 15 amino acids. V lost 3 bases and J lost 1; bases outside the gene matches: 5. The CDR3 nucleotides are TGTGCCAGCAGCTCCGTCGGGACAGGCACAGATACGCAGTATTTT. Translating it yields CASSSVGTGTDTQYF. The full variable domain, with the rest looked up from reference TRBV5-6 and TRBJ2-3, is DAGVTQSPTHLIKTRGQQVTLRCSPKSGHDTVSWYQQALGQGPQFIFQYYEEEERQRGNFPDRFSGHQFPNYSSELNVNALLLGDSALYLCASSSVGTGTDTQYFGPGTRLTVL.

The chain uses TRBV4-1 and TRBJ1-2; TRBD1 might be the D (6 bases). The germline gives CDR1 MGHRA, CDR2 YSYEKL. The CDR3 length is 16 residues. V lost 3 bases to trimming and J lost 11 bases, with 25 bases between them. The CDR3 DNA sequence: TGCGCCAGCAGCCATACCTTCCCGGACAGACAGGAGAGTTACACCTTC. Its protein is CASSHTFPDRQESYTF.

The V call is TRBV5-4, the J call TRBJ1-6, with D possibly TRBD1 on 5 matching bases. The ends were cut back, 1 base at V and 5 bases at J, with 13 bases in the middle. The V gene's germline CDR1 is SGHNT and CDR2 YYREEE (reference sequence). CDR3 size: 16 residues. CDR3 DNA: TGTGCCAGCAGCTTGACGCAGGGCCTGAATAATTCACCCCTCCACTTT. The encoded protein is CASSLTQGLNNSPLHF.

The chain combines TRBV27 with TRBJ2-7; TRBD1 agrees at 7 bases. CDR1 is MNHEY, CDR2 SMNVEV, per germline (reference sequence). CDR3 length: 11 residues. Trimming took 9 bases from V and 7 from J; bases not matched to a gene: 6. The CDR3 here is CASSTGWEQYF. DNA for the CDR3: TGTGCCAGTTCGACAGGGTGGGAGCAGTACTTC.

This chain links TRBV30 with TRBJ2-7; D is uncertain. The germline V gene has CDR1 GTSNPN and CDR2 SVGIG (reference sequence). This CDR3 has 12 residues. The V and J ends lost 4 bases and 0 bases respectively, with 7 bases between them. The CDR3 is CAWMADSYEQYF. The CDR3 nucleotides are TGTGCCTGGATGGCAGACTCCTACGAGCAGTACTTC. Full variable domain (rest looked up from reference TRBV30 and TRBJ2-7): SQTIHQWPATLVQPVGSPLSLECTVEGTSNPNLYWYRQAAGRGLQLLFYSVGIGQISSEVPQNLSASRPQDRQFILSSKKLLLSDSGFYLCAWMADSYEQYFGPGTRLTVT.

The chain recombines TRBV7-8 with TRBJ2-7, with 10 bases matching TRBD2. J was trimmed by 2 bases and V by 11 bases; bases with no gene match: 9. Germline CDR1 is SGHVS and CDR2 is FQNEAQ. CDR3 length: 14 amino acids. For the CDR3, the DNA is TGTGCCTCAGCAACGGGGACTAGCGCCTACGAGCAGTACTTC. Its translation is CASATGTSAYEQYF.

The chain has TRBV7-6 and TRBJ2-7; possibly TRBD2 for D (5 bases). CDR1 and CDR2 from the germline V gene are SGHVS and FNYEAQ. CDR3 length: 16 amino acids. Trimming removed 1 base from V and 1 base from J, with 14 bases in between. CDR3 bases: TGTGCCAGCAGCTTAGGAGCGGACGGGAATTCCTACGAGCAGTACTTC. Encoded protein: CASSLGADGNSYEQYF.

The chain recombines TRBV27 with TRBJ2-2; 7 bases are shared with TRBD2. Germline lookup yields CDR1 MNHEY and CDR2 SMNVEV (reference sequence). Germline trimming cut 4 bases from V and 6 bases from J; bases unmatched to any gene: 17. CDR3 size: 18 residues. The DNA for the CDR3 is TGTGCCAGCAGTTCCCCTGCAGGAGGGCTAGCGGAGGCCGGGGAGCTGTTTTTT. This codes for CASSSPAGGLAEAGELFF.